This is a list of T cell receptor beta chains from one sample in a study of blood T cell repertoires in COVID-19. Clones were sequenced by immunoSEQ multiplex PCR, and TCRdb holds only the in-frame ones, with some missing. The sample includes 100,000 to 150,000 clones, more than 70% of them seen just once. Sequenced sample: peripheral blood. Receptor source: a woman older than 75 with acute or convalescent COVID-19. Each CDR3 is given with its conserved first and last residue. D genes are given only for firm matches. Size tells how often a clone was seen (once, few, many) or the class of an expanded clone, and some rows leave it out.

CDR3 DNA,CDR3 protein,V gene,J gene,D gene,clone size
TGTGCCAGCAGCACAGGGGCCAATCAGCCCCAGCATTTT,CASSTGANQPQHF,TRBV7-3,TRBJ1-5,TRBD1,-
TGTGCCAGCAGTTTAATTAAGACGGGCTATAATTCACCCCTCCACTTT,CASSLIKTGYNSPLHF,TRBV6-2/TRBV6-3,TRBJ1-6,-,once
TGTGCCAGCAGCTCGAGAACTAGGTCAGAGACCCAGTACTTC,CASSSRTRSETQYF,TRBV5-4,TRBJ2-5,-,-
TGCGCCAGCAGCTCCGGGACAATAGGTGAAAAACTGTTTTTT,CASSSGTIGEKLFF,TRBV5-1,TRBJ1-4,-,-
TGTGCCAGCAGTTGGGGCAGGAAAAACAATGAGCAGTTCTTC,CASSWGRKNNEQFF,TRBV6-5,TRBJ2-1,-,-
TGTGCCAGCAGCCCCCAGGGGCGGGGGGTCTACAATGAGCAGTTCTTC,CASSPQGRGVYNEQFF,TRBV7-2,TRBJ2-1,TRBD2,-
TGTGCCAGCAGCAAAGAGAAAGGACAGTCGAGCTCTGGAAACACCATATATTTT,CASSKEKGQSSSGNTIYF,TRBV21-1,TRBJ1-3,-,-
TGTGCCAGCAGCATCGGGAGTAGAAATGAGCAGTTCTTC,CASSIGSRNEQFF,TRBV7-8,TRBJ2-1,-,-
TGCGCCAGCAGGGAAACTACCTCCTATAATTCACCCCTCCACTTT,CASRETTSYNSPLHF,TRBV4-3,TRBJ1-6,-,-
TGCGCCAGCAGCTTGGGGGACTACGGACTGGATGGCTACACCTTC,CASSLGDYGLDGYTF,TRBV5-1,TRBJ1-2,-,-
TGTGCCAGCAGTCCTCGGAAAGGGGCGTTTACCGGGGAGCTGTTTTTT,CASSPRKGAFTGELFF,TRBV7-9,TRBJ2-2,-,once
TGTGCCAGCATGCGACAGGGGACCTACGAGCAGTACTTC,CASMRQGTYEQYF,TRBV28,TRBJ2-7,TRBD1,-